The entry below describes one TCR beta chain. These data come from a study of control samples from healthy donors and cancer patients. Sequencing used immunoSEQ multiplex PCR; TCRdb keeps in-frame clones, though not all of them. The sample contains roughly 90,000 clones, roughly nine tenths of which appear only once. Germline V gives CDR1 MNHEY, CDR2 SMNVEV (reference sequence). The V segment lost 5 bases and the J segment 4 bases; nucleotides outside the gene matches: 13. The CDR3 sequence is 18 residues long. Sequencing was done on a sample of PBMCs. The chain recombines TRBV27 with TRBJ2-4, with 11 bases that match TRBD2. This receptor was obtained from a woman aged 45-60 years with colorectal cancer. Here the CDR3 reads CASSPPPHTSGGKNIQYF. The CDR3 DNA reads as TGTGCCAGCAGTCCTCCTCCCCACACTAGCGGGGGAAAAAACATTCAGTACTTC.